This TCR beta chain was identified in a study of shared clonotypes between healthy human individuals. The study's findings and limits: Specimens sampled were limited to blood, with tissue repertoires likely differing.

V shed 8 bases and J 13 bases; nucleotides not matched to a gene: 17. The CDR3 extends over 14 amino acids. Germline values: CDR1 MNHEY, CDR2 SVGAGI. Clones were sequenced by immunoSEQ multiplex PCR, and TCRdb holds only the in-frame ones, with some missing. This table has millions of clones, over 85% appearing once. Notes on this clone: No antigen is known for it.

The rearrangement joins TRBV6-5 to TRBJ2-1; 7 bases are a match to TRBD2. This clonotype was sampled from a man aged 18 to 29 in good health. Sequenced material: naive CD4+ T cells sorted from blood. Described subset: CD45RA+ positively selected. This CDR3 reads CASSSPRGGDTQFF. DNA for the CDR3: TGTGCCAGCTCATCACCCCGGGGAGGGGATACTCAGTTCTTC.